Included here is one TCR beta chain sequence, with context. Its specificity is not known. As to treatment: oral pan-JAK inhibitor, 5-10 mg twice daily. The data are from a study of CD8+ T cells in alopecia areata. General study findings and limits: Scalp and blood retained many expanded lesional clones during tofacitinib.

Trimming cost V 1 base and J 0 bases, with 10 bases left between them. The CDR3 is made up of 16 amino acids. CDR1 SGHTA and CDR2 FQGTGA come from the germline V gene. Sequencing used cDNA as its template, made by extracting RNA and reverse transcribing it. Generated by immunoSEQ multiplex PCR, the TCRdb table keeps only in-frame clones and is missing some. The sample shows fewer than 250,000 clones, around two fifths of them seen only once. Sequenced material: CD4+ T cells sorted from blood, taken at roughly week 36, from a patient treated with tofacitinib. This chain connects TRBV7-3 to TRBJ2-1; D unclear. The source is a human donor with alopecia areata. CDR3 residues: CASSLNGLRSYNEQFF. As DNA, the CDR3 is TGTGCCAGCAGCTTAAACGGGCTGCGCTCCTACAATGAGCAGTTCTTC.